The 19 T cell receptor beta chains below come from one sample, sequenced in a study of cytomegalovirus exposure and HLA in healthy donors. The PCR employed 60 Vbeta primers together with 13 Jbeta primers. Using immunoSEQ multiplex PCR, the repertoire was profiled, and TCRdb retains in-frame clones only, with some absent. The data show about 140,000 clones, roughly four fifths seen once. The material sequenced was PBMCs. Receptor source: a woman aged 40 to 55 in good health and CMV-seronegative.

This clone was counted only a few times. The chain is built from TRBV6-5 and TRBJ1-4; D is undetermined. Trimming left V 4 bases short and J 5 bases short, with 2 bases between. The CDR3 extends over 11 amino acids. Germline assignment: CDR1 MNHEY and CDR2 SVGAGI. The CDR3 region has the DNA TGTGCCAGCAGTTCGAATGAAAAACTGTTTTTT. This encodes CASSSNEKLFF.

This clone turned up a few times. This chain connects TRBV4-2 to TRBJ2-3; D possibly corresponds to TRBD2 (6 bases). This CDR3 is built from 11 residues. V was clipped by 8 bases and J by 4 bases, with 7 bases between them. In germline, CDR1 is LGHNA, CDR2 YNFKEQ. CDR3 bases: TGTGCCAGCGGAGGGGCAGATACGCAGTATTTT. Translation: CASGGADTQYF.

This clone has a handful of counts. The chain is built from TRBV15 and TRBJ1-1; D is ambiguous. The CDR3 runs 15 residues. The ends were cut back, 3 bases at V and 0 bases at J, with 11 bases in the middle. Germline CDR1 LNHNV, CDR2 YYDKDF (reference sequence). The chain's CDR3 is CATSRTSSMNTEAFF. The CDR3 region has the DNA TGTGCCACCAGCAGGACATCATCCATGAACACTGAAGCTTTCTTT.

The CDR3 nucleotides read TGCGCCAGCAGCTTAACCAAAACTAGCGGGAGGGCCAATACGCAGTATTTT. Translated: CASSLTKTSGRANTQYF. The chain combines TRBV5-1 with TRBJ2-3; TRBD2 agrees at 13 bases. Trimming took 2 bases from V and 7 from J; bases not matched to a gene: 10. The CDR3 sequence is 17 residues long. Germline V lookup: CDR1 SGHRS, CDR2 YFSETQ.

This clone appeared once. V gene TRBV7-2 combines with J gene TRBJ1-2; no clear D gene. Germline V CDR1 and CDR2: SGHTA, FQGNSA. The CDR3 length is 12 residues. V was trimmed by 5 bases and J by 8 bases, leaving 12 bases between them. The CDR3 spells CASSQTPGGYTF. DNA of the CDR3: TGTGCCAGCAGCCAAACCCCAGGCGGCTACACCTTC.

The rearrangement joins TRBV30 to TRBJ1-1, with TRBD1 identical over 9 bases. CDR1 is GTSNPN and CDR2 is SVGIG in the germline V gene (reference sequence). V was clipped by 5 bases and J by 4 bases; unmatched bases: 8. The CDR3 totals 14 residues. The CDR3 region has the DNA TGTGCCTGGTCTCGGGACAGGGACGGCACTGAAGCTTTCTTT. This codes for CAWSRDRDGTEAFF.

This chain links TRBV2 with TRBJ2-3; D might be TRBD2 (5 bases). CDR3 size: 15 residues. The V end lost 3 bases, the J end lost 2 bases, and 12 bases lay between the germline ends. Germline CDR1 is SNHLY and CDR2 is FYNNEI. CDR3 coding DNA: TGTGCCAGCAGTGATTCGGAGGACCACACAGATACGCAGTATTTT. It specifies CASSDSEDHTDTQYF.

The V call is TRBV29-1, the J call TRBJ2-7, with TRBD1 matching 9 bases. V trimming: 0 bases; J trimming: 0 bases; junction bases outside the gene matches: 6. Germline V gene sequence: CDR1 SQVTM, CDR2 ANQGSEA. This CDR3 has 16 residues. The CDR3 loop reads CSVEDGDRASSYEQYF. The CDR3 nucleotides are TGCAGCGTTGAAGATGGGGACAGGGCTAGCTCCTACGAGCAGTACTTC.

The rearrangement links TRBV10-3 to TRBJ1-1, with D possibly being TRBD1 (5 bases). The V gene's germline CDR1 is ENHRY and CDR2 SYGVKD. V was shortened by 4 bases and J by 4 bases, with 13 bases between the two germline ends. The CDR3 length is 14 residues. The CDR3: CAISGGGSGTEAFF. The CDR3 region has the DNA TGTGCCATCAGTGGGGGGGGGTCGGGCACTGAAGCTTTCTTT.

This clone came up a few times. The CDR3, as DNA: TGTGCCAGCAGTCAATCCTATCTCCCCTATGGCTACACCTTC. Residues: CASSQSYLPYGYTF. The rearrangement uses TRBV28 and TRBJ1-2; no reliable D call. Deletions cut 5 bases from V and 4 bases from J, with 14 bases between. The germline gives CDR1 MDHEN, CDR2 SYDVKM. The CDR3 is 14 residues long.

This sequence joins TRBV28 and TRBJ1-2; D is ambiguous. The germline V gene encodes CDR1 MDHEN and CDR2 SYDVKM. The CDR3 is made up of 16 amino acids. Trimming removed 3 bases at V and 0 bases at J, with 14 bases between. CDR3 sequence: CASSFGPVSANYGYTF. The CDR3 bases are TGTGCCAGCAGTTTTGGGCCAGTTTCAGCTAACTATGGCTACACCTTC.

The chain combines TRBV10-3 with TRBJ2-5, with TRBD1 as a possible D gene (5 bases). In germline, CDR1 is ENHRY, CDR2 SYGVKD. With 4 bases removed from V and 5 bases from J, the gap between germline ends came to 17 bases. The length of the CDR3 is 15 residues. The chain's CDR3 is CAISGGRVSGETQYF. CDR3 DNA: TGTGCCATCAGTGGAGGCAGGGTGTCTGGGGAGACCCAGTACTTC.

This clone was counted a few times. The genes are TRBV18 and TRBJ1-1; TRBD1 might be the D (6 bases). Germline assignment: CDR1 KGHSH and CDR2 LQKENI. The CDR3 covers 14 residues. V was clipped by 4 bases and J by 6 bases, with 15 bases between them. CDR3 nucleotides: TGTGCCAGCTCACTAACCAGGGGAGAGGCTGAAGCTTTCTTT. Its protein is CASSLTRGEAEAFF.

This clone was detected only a few times. This chain uses TRBV11-2 with TRBJ2-7, with D possibly matching TRBD2 (5 bases). From germline, CDR1 is SGHAT and CDR2 FQNNGV. This CDR3 contains 13 residues. V was cut by 0 bases and J by 3 bases, with 6 bases left in between. The CDR3 region has the DNA TGTGCCAGCAGCTTAGACCGGGACTACGAGCAGTACTTC. Its protein is CASSLDRDYEQYF.

Here the CDR3 DNA reads TGCGCCAGCAGCAAGGGAGGCGGGTCTAGCACAGATACGCAGTATTTT. Translation: CASSKGGGSSTDTQYF. The V and J genes are TRBV5-1 and TRBJ2-3, with D perhaps matching TRBD2 (6 bases). Germline lookup yields CDR1 SGHRS and CDR2 YFSETQ. There are 16 residues in the CDR3. V was trimmed by 4 bases and J by 0 bases, leaving 15 bases between them.

The V call is TRBV28, the J call TRBJ1-2; D may be TRBD1 (6 bases). This CDR3 has 13 residues. Germline CDR1 is MDHEN and CDR2 is SYDVKM. The germline V and J ends were trimmed by 8 bases and 5 bases, with 15 bases remaining between them. The CDR3 here is CASVNQGPYGYTF. The CDR3 nucleotides read TGTGCCAGCGTAAACCAGGGGCCGTATGGCTACACCTTC.

As for this clone: In the same sample, other DNA sequences code for this CDR3. The chain joins TRBV2 to TRBJ1-1; 8 nucleotides agree with TRBD1. V lost 6 bases to trimming and J lost 1 base; unmatched junction nucleotides: 13. The CDR3 contains 17 residues. The germline CDR1 and CDR2 sequences are SNHLY and FYNNEI. In nucleotides, the CDR3 is TGTGCCAGCAGCCCGACGGGACAGGCGTGGGGGAACACTGAAGCTTTCTTT. Its translation is CASSPTGQAWGNTEAFF.

CDR3 coding DNA: TGTGCCAGCAGGGGACAGGATTACGAGCAGTACTTC. Its translation is CASRGQDYEQYF. The genes are TRBV13 and TRBJ2-7; the match to TRBD1 covers 8 bases. V shed 6 bases, J shed 4 bases, and the junction held 2 bases outside the gene matches. The germline V gene has CDR1 PRHDT and CDR2 FYEKMQ (reference sequence). This CDR3 contains 12 residues.

The chain combines TRBV7-9 with TRBJ2-3; D remains unclear. The CDR3 is made up of 11 amino acids. The V and J ends lost 4 bases and 4 bases respectively, with 3 bases between them. Germline lookup yields CDR1 SEHNR and CDR2 FQNEAQ (reference sequence). DNA for the CDR3: TGTGCCAGCAGCTCCTCAGATACGCAGTATTTT. Its protein is CASSSSDTQYF.